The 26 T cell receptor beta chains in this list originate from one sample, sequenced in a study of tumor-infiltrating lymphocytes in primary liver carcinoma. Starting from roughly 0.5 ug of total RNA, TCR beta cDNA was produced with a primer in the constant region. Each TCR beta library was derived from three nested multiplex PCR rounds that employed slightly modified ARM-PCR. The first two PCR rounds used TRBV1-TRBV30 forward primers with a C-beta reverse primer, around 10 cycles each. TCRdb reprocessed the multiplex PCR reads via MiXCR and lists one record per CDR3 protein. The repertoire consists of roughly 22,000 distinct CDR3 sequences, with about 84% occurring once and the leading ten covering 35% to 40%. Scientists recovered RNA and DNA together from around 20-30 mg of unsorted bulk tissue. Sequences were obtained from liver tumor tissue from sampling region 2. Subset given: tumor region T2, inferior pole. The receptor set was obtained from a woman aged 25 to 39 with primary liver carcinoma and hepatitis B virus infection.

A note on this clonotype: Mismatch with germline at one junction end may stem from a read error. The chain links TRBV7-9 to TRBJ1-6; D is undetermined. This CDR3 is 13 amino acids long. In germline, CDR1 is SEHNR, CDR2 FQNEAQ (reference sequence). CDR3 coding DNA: TGCGCCAGCACCAAATCGGAGGATTCACCCCTCCACTTT. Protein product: CASTKSEDSPLHF.

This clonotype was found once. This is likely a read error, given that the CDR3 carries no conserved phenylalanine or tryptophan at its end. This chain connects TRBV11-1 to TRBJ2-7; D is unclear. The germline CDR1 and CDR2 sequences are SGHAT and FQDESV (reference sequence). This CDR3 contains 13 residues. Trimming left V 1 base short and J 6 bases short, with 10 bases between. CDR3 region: CASSLGHFREQYY. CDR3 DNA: TGTGCCAGCAGCTTAGGACATTTCCGCGAGCAGTACTAC.

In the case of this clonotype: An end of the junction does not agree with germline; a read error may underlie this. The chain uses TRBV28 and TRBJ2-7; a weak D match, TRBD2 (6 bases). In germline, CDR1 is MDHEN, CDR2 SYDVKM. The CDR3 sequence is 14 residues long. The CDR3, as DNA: TGTGCCACCAAACGACCGGGACTCTCCTACGAACAGTACTTC. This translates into CATKRPGLSYEQYF.

Written as DNA, the CDR3 is TGTGCCAGCAGTTTGGGGGGGGTTCAAGAGACCCAGTACTTC. Residues: CASSLGGVQETQYF. The rearrangement links TRBV7-3 to TRBJ2-5, with TRBD2 matching 7 bases. This CDR3 has 14 residues. The V gene end was trimmed by 6 bases and the J gene end by 2 bases; junction bases not matched to a gene: 6. CDR1 is SGHTA, CDR2 FQGTGA, per germline.

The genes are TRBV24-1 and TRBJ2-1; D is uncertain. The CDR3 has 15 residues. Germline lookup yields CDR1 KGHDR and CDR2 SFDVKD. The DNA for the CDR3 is TGTGTCATCAGTGATTCCGGGTCAGACCGTTGGGAGCAGTTCTTC. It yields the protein CVISDSGSDRWEQFF.

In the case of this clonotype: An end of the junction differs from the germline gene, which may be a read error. The CDR3 DNA reads TGTGCCAGCAGTGAAACCCTTCCCGGGGGCGCCGCGAACACTGGAGAGCCGTTTTTT. Residues: CASSETLPGGAANTGEPFF. The chain carries TRBV6-1 and TRBJ2-2; either TRBD1 or TRBD2 may fit D (6 bases each). The CDR3 totals 19 residues. Germline lookup yields CDR1 MNHNS and CDR2 SASEGT.

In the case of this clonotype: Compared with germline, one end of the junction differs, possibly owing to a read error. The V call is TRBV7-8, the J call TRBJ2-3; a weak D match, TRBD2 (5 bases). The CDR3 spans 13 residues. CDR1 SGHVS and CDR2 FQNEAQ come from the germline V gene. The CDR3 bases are TGTGTCAGCAACTCACTAGTATCAGATACGCAGTATTTT. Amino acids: CVSNSLVSDTQYF.

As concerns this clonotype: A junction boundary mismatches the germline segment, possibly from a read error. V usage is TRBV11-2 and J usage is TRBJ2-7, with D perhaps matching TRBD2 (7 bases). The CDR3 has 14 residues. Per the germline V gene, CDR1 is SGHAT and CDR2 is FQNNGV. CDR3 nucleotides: TGTGTCAGCAGCTTAGTGGGGGGGCTTGGCGAGCGGTACTTC. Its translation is CVSSLVGGLGERYF.

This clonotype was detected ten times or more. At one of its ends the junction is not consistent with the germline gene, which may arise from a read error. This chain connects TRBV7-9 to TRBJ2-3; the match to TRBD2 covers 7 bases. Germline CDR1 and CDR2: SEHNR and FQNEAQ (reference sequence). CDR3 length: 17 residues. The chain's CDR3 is CASSLGRSSGSTGTQYF. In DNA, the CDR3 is TGTGCCAGTAGCTTAGGACGTTCTAGCGGTAGCACAGGTACGCAGTATTTT.

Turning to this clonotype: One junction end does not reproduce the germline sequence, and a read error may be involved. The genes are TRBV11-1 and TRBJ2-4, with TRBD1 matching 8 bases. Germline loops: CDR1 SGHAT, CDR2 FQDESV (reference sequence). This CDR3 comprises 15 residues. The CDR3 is CAISLAGTGYGIQCF. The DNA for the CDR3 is TGTGCCATCAGCTTAGCCGGGACAGGTTATGGTATTCAGTGCTTC.

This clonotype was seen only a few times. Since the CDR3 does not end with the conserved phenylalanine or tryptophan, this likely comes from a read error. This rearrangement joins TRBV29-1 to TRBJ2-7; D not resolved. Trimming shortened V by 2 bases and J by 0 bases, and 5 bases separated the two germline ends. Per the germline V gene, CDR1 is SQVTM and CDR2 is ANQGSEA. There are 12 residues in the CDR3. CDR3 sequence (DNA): TGCAGCGTTGAAACCGGCTCCTACGAGCAGTACCCC. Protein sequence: CSVETGSYEQYP.

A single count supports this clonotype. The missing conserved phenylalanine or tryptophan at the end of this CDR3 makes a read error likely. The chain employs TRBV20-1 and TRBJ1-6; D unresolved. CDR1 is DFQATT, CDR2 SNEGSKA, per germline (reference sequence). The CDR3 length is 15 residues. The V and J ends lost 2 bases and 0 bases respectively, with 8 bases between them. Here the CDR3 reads CSARTVGSYNSPLHI. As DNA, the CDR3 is TGCAGTGCTAGAACTGTTGGCTCCTATAATTCACCCCTCCACATT.

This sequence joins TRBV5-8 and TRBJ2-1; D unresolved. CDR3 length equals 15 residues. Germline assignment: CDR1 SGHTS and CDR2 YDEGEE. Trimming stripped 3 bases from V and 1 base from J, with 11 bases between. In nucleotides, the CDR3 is TGTGCCAGCAGCTATCGTCAAAGTTCCTACAATGAGCAGTTCTTC. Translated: CASSYRQSSYNEQFF. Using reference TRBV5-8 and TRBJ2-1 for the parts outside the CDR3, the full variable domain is EAGVTQSPTHLIKTRGQQATLRCSPISGHTSVYWYQQALGLGLQFLLWYDEGEERNRGNFPPRFSGRQFPNYSSELNVNALELEDSALYLCASSYRQSSYNEQFFGPGTRLTVL.

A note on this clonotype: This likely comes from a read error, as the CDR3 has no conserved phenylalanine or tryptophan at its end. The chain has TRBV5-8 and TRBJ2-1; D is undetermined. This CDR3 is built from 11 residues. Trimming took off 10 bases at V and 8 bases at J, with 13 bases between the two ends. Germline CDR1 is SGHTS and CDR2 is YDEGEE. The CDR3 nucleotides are TGTGCCTTGAGTCATTTCGATGAGCAGTTCCTC. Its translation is CALSHFDEQFL.

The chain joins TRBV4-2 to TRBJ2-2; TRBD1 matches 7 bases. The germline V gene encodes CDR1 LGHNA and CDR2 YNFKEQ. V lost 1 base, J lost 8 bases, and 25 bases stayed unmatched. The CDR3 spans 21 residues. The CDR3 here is CASSQVFLGQEPTKNNGELFF. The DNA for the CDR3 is TGTGCCAGCAGCCAAGTATTTTTAGGACAGGAGCCGACAAAGAACAATGGGGAGCTGTTTTTT.

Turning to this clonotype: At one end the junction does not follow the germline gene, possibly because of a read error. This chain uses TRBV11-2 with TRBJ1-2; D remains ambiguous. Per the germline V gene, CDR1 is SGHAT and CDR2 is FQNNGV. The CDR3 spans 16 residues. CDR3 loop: CTSSPRGGDWSYSYTF. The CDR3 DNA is TGTACCAGCAGCCCACGAGGCGGGGATTGGAGCTATAGCTACACTTTC.

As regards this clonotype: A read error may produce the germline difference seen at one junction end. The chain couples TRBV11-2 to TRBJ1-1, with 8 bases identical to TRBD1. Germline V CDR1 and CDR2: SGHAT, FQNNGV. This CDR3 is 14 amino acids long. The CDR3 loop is CASRYTGGRAGAFF. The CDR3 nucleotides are TGTGCTAGCAGATATACAGGGGGAAGGGCTGGAGCTTTCTTT.

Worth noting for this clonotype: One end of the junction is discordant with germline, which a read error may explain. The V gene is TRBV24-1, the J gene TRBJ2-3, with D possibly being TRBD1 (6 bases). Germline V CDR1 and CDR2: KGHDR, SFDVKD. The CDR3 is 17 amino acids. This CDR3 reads CATSNGIGTTPGDTHYF. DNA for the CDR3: TGTGCCACCAGTAATGGTATAGGGACAACCCCCGGAGATACGCACTATTTC.

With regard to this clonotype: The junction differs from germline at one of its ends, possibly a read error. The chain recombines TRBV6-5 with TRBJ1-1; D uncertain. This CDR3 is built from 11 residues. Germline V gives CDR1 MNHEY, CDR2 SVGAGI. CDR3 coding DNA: TGCGCCAGCAGTTACGTAAATGTAGCTTTCTTT. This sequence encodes CASSYVNVAFF.

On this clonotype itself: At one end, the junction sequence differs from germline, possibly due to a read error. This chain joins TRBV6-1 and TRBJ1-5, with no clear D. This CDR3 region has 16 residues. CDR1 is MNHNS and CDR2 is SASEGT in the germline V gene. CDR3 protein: CASSEHGSVPSQPQQF. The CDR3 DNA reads TGTGCCAGCAGTGAACATGGGAGCGTCCCAAGTCAGCCCCAGCAATTT.

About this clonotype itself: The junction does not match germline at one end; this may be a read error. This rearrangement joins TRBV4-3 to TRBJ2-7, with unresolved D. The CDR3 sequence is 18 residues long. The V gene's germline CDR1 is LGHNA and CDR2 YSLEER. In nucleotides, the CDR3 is TGCGCCAGCAGCCAGGCTGTGACGTGGGGTCACATTAGCTACGAGCAGTATTTC. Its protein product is CASSQAVTWGHISYEQYF.

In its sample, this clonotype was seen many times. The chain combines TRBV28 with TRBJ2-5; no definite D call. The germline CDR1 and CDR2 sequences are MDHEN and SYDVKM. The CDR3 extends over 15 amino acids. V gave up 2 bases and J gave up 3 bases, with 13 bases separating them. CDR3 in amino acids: CASSLILQTEETQYF. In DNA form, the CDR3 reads TGTGCCAGCAGTTTAATATTACAGACCGAAGAGACCCAGTACTTC.

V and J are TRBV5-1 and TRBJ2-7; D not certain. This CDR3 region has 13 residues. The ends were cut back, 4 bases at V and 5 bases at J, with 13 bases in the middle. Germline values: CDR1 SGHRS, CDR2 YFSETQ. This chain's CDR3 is CASSLSGTDEQYF. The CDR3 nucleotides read TGCGCCAGCAGCCTTAGTGGTACTGACGAGCAGTACTTC.

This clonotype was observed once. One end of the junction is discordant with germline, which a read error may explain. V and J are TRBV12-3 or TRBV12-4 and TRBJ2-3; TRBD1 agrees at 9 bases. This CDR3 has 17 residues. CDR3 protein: CASSFGTGRRSSDTQYF. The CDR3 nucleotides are TGTGCTAGCAGTTTCGGGACAGGGAGACGTAGCTCCGATACGCAGTATTTT.

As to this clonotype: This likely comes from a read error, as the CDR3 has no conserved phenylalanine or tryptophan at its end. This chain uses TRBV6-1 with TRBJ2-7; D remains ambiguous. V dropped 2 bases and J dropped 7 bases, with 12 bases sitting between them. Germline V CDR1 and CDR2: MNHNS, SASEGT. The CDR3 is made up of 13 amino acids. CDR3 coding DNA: TGTGCCAGCAGTGAATGGGTTTTCTATGAGCAGTACCTC. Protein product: CASSEWVFYEQYL.

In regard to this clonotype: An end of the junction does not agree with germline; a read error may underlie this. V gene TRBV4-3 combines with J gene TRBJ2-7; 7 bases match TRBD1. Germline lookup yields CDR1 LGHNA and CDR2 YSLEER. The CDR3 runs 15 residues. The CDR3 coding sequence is TGCGCTAGCAGCCAAGATCGACAGACAGGGCGGGAGCAGTACTTC. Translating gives CASSQDRQTGREQYF.